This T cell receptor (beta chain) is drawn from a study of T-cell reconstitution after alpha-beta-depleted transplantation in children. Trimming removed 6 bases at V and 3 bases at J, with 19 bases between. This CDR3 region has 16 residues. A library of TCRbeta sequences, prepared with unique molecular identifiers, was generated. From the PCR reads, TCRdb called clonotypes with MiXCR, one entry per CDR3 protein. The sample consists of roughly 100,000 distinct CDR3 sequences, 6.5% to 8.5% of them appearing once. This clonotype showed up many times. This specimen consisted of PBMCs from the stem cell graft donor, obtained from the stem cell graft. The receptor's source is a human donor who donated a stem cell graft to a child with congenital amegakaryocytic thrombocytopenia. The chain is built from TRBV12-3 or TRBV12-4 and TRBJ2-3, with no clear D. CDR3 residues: CASSSRMGTLTDTQYF. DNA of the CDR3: TGTGCCAGCAGCTCCAGGATGGGAACATTAACAGATACGCAGTATTTT.